A single sample is the source of the 3 T cell receptor beta chains below, sequenced in a study of T cell responses to AZD1222 COVID-19 vaccine. Here immunoSEQ multiplex PCR was the method, and the copy in TCRdb shows in-frame clones only, minus some. Seen here are 200,000 or so clones, about 94% observed once, and the top ten hold about 1%. The sample in question was peripheral blood, obtained 28 days after the second AZD1222 dose. The receptors shown here come from an adult who received the AZD1222 COVID-19 vaccine.

The J gene is TRBJ1-4, the V gene TRBV5-1; a possible D gene is TRBD1 (6 bases). The CDR3 sequence is 15 residues long. Per the germline V gene, CDR1 is SGHRS and CDR2 is YFSETQ. V was pared by 1 base and J by 7 bases, with 14 bases between. The CDR3 DNA follows: TGCGCCAGCAGCTTGCCAGGGGCAAGGGGTGAAAAACTGTTTTTT. This encodes CASSLPGARGEKLFF.

The chain uses TRBV29-1 and TRBJ1-1; TRBD1 matches 7 bases. The CDR3 contains 13 residues. Germline CDR1 reads SQVTM; CDR2 reads ANQGSEA. V trimming: 4 bases; J trimming: 1 base; junction bases outside the gene matches: 3. The chain's CDR3 is CSVAYRGNTEAFF. In nucleotides, the CDR3 is TGCAGCGTTGCCTACAGGGGGAACACTGAAGCTTTCTTT.

The J gene is TRBJ2-2, the V gene TRBV5-1; D possibly corresponds to TRBD2 (5 bases). This CDR3 region has 17 residues. Trimming left V 2 bases short and J 4 bases short, with 18 bases between. Germline lookup yields CDR1 SGHRS and CDR2 YFSETQ. The DNA for the CDR3 is TGCGCCAGCAGCTTTATTTCGGGGATGCGCGGCACCGGGGAGCTGTTTTTT. This codes for CASSFISGMRGTGELFF.